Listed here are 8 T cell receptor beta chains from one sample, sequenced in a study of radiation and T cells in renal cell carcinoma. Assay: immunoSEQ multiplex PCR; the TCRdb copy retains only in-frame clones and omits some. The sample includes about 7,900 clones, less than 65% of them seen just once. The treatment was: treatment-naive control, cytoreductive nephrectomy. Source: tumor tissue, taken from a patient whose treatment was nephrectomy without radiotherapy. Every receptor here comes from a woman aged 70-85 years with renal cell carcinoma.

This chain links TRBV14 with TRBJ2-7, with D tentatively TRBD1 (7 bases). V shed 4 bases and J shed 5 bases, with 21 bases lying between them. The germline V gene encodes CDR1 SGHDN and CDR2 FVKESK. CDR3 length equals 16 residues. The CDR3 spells CASSRLAGGPSHEQYF. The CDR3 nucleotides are TGTGCCAGCAGCCGGTTAGCAGGGGGGCCTTCCCACGAGCAGTACTTC.

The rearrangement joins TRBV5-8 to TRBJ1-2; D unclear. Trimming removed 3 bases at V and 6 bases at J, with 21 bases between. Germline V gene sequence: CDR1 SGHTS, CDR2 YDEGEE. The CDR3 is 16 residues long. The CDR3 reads CASSSPLTRGGHGYTF. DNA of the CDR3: TGTGCCAGCAGCTCACCATTGACGAGAGGTGGACATGGCTACACCTTC.

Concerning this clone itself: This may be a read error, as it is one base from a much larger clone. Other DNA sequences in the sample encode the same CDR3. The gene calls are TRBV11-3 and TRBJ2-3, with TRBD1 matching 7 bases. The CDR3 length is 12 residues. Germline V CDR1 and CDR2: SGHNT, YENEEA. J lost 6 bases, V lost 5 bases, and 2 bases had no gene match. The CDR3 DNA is TGTGCCAGCAGCCTACAGGGGGATACGCAGTATTTT. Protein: CASSLQGDTQYF.

CDR3 in DNA: TGTGCCAGCAGTGAAAGGGCGCCGGGGACAGGGCCCTACGAGCAGTACTTC. Amino acid sequence: CASSERAPGTGPYEQYF. This chain links TRBV27 with TRBJ2-7, with 9 nucleotides matching TRBD1. From germline, CDR1 is MNHEY and CDR2 SMNVEV (reference sequence). The V segment lost 5 bases and the J segment 2 bases; nucleotides outside the gene matches: 13. CDR3 length: 17 amino acids.

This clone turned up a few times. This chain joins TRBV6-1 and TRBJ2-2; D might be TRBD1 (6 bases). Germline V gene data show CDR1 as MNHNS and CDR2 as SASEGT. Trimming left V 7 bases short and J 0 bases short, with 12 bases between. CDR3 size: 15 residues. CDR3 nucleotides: TGTGCCAGCACCCCCGGACAGACGAACACCGGGGAGCTGTTTTTT. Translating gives CASTPGQTNTGELFF.

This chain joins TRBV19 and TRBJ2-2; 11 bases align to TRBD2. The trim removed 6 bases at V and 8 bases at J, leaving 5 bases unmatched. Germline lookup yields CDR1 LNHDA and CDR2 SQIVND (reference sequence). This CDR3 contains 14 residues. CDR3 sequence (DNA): TGTGCCAGTAGGTTGACTAGCGGGAAAGGGGAGCTGTTTTTT. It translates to CASRLTSGKGELFF.

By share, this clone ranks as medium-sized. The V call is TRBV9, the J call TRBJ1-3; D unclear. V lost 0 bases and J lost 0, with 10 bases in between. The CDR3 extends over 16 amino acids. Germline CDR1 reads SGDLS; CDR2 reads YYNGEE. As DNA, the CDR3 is TGTGCCAGCAGCGTAGATAACAGACACTCTGGAAACACCATATATTTT. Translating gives CASSVDNRHSGNTIYF.

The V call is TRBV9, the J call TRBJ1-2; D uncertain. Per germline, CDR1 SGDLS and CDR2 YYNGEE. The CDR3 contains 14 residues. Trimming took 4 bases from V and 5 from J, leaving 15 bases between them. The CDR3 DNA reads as TGTGCCAGCAGCTCATCGGGCGGTGATTATGGCTACACCTTC. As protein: CASSSSGGDYGYTF.